This T cell receptor beta chain derives from a study of a mutant IDH1 vaccine in newly diagnosed glioma. Time point here: baseline, week 1 (first vaccination visit). Treatment specified: pre-vaccination baseline after standard-of-care therapy. Profiling relied on immunoSEQ multiplex PCR, and the TCRdb table lists in-frame clones only, not all of them. Of around 82,000 clones detected, almost 85% appear once; the ten largest clones hold about 5.3%. For this clone: The same CDR3 arises from other DNA sequences in this sample as well.

The germline gives CDR1 MNHNY, CDR2 SVGAGI (reference sequence). V gave up 6 bases and J gave up 1 base, with 12 bases separating them. This CDR3 has 14 amino acids. The receptor was derived from a man between 40 and 49 years old with glioma. Some clones in this sample may be carry-over from other donors' samples. The specimen comprised PBMCs, sampled from a glioma patient treated with radiotherapy, temozolomide or both. This chain uses TRBV6-6 with TRBJ1-1; TRBD1 might be the D (5 bases). CDR3 sequence: CASRPGTPNTEAFF. In DNA, the CDR3 is TGTGCCAGCAGACCCGGGACGCCGAACACTGAAGCTTTCTTT.